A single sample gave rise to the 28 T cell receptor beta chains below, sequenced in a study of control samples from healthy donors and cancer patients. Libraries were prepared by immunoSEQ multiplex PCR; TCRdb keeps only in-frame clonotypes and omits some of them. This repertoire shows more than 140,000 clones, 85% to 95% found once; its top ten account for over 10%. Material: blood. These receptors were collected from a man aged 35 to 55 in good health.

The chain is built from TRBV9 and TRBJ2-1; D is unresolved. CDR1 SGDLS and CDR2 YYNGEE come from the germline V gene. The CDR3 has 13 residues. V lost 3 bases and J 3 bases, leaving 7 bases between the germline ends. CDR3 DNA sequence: TGTGCCAGCAGCGCCCCGGGCTACAATGAGCAGTTCTTC. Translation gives CASSAPGYNEQFF.

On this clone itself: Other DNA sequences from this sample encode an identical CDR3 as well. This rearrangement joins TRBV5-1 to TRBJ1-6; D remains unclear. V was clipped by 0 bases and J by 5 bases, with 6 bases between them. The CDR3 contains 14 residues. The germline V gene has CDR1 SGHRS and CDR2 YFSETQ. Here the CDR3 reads CASSLDRDNSPLHF. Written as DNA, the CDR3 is TGCGCCAGCAGCTTGGACCGAGATAATTCACCCCTCCACTTT.

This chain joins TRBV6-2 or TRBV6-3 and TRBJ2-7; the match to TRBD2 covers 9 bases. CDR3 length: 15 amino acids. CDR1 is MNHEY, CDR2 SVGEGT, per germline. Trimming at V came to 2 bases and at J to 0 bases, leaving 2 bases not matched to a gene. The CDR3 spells CASSYSGGSSYEQYF. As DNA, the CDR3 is TGTGCCAGCAGTTACAGCGGGGGGAGCTCCTACGAGCAGTACTTC.

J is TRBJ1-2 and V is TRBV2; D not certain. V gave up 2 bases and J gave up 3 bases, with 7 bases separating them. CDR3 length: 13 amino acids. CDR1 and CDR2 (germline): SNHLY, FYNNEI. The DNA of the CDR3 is TGTGCCAGCAGTGAAACGGGGTACTATGGCTACACCTTC. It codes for CASSETGYYGYTF. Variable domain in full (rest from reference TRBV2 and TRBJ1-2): EPEVTQTPSHQVTQMGQEVILRCVPISNHLYFYWYRQILGQKVEFLVSFYNNEISEKSEIFDDQFSVERPDGSNFTLKIRSTKLEDSAMYFCASSETGYYGYTFGSGTRLTVV.

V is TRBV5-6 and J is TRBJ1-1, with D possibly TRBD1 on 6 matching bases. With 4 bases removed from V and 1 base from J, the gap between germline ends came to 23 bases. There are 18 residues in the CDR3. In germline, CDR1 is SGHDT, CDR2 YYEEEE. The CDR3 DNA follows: TGTGCCAGCAGCCGGAGTGTGTTTAGGGGACACCCGAACACTGAAGCTTTCTTT. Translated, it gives CASSRSVFRGHPNTEAFF.

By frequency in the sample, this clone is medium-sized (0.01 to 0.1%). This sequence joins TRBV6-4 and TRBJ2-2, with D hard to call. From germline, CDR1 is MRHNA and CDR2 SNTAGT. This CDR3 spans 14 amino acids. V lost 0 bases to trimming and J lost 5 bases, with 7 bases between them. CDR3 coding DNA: TGTGCCAGCAGTGACTCTCCGGAGACCGGGGAGCTGTTTTTT. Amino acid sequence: CASSDSPETGELFF.

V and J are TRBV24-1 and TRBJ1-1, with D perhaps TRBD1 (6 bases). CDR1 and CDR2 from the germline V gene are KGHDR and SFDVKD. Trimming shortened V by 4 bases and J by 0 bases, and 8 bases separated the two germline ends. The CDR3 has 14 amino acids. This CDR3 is CATSDRGMNTEAFF. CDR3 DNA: TGTGCCACCAGTGACAGGGGCATGAACACTGAAGCTTTCTTT.

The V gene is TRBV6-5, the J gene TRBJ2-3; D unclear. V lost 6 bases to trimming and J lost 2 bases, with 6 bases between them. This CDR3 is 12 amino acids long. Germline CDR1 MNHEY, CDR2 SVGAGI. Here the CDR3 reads CASRGDTDTQYF. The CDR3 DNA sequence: TGTGCCAGCAGAGGCGACACAGATACGCAGTATTTT.

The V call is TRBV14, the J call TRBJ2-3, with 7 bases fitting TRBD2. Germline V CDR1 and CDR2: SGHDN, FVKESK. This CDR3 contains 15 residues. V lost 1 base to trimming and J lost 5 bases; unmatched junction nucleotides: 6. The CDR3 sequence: CASSQAGGFVDTQYF. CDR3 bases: TGTGCCAGCAGCCAAGCGGGAGGATTTGTAGATACGCAGTATTTT.

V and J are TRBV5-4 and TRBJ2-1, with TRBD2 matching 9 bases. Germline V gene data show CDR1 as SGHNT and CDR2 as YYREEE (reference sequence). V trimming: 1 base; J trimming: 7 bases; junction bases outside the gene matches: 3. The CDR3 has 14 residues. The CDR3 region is CASSLMTSGNEQFF. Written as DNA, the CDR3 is TGTGCCAGCAGCTTGATGACTAGCGGAAATGAGCAGTTCTTC.

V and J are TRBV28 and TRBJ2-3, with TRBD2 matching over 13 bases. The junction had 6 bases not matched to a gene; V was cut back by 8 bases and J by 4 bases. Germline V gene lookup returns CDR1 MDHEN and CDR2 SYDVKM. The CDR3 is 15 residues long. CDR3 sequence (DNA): TGTGCCAGCGTAAGACTAGCGGGAGGACCAGATACGCAGTATTTT. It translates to CASVRLAGGPDTQYF. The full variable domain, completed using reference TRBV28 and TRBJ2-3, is DVKVTQSSRYLVKRTGEKVFLECVQDMDHENMFWYRQDPGLGLRLIYFSYDVKMKEKGDIPEGYSVSREKKERFSLILESASTNQTSMYLCASVRLAGGPDTQYFGPGTRLTVL.

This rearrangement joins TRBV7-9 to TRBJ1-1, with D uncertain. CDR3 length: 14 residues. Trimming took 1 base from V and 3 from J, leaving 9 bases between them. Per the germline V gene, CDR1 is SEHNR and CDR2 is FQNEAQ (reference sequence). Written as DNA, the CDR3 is TGTGCCAGCAGCTTAGATTATACGGACACTGAAGCTTTCTTT. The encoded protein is CASSLDYTDTEAFF.

The CDR3 coding sequence is TGTGCCAGCAGCTTTCCGGGGGACGGCTACACCTTC. It yields the protein CASSFPGDGYTF. J is TRBJ1-2 and V is TRBV5-6; D is perhaps TRBD1 (5 bases). CDR1 and CDR2 from the germline V gene are SGHDT and YYEEEE. The ends were cut back, 2 bases at V and 8 bases at J, with 10 bases in the middle. This CDR3 region has 12 residues. The complete variable domain, with remaining parts taken from reference TRBV5-6 and TRBJ1-2, reads DAGVTQSPTHLIKTRGQQVTLRCSPKSGHDTVSWYQQALGQGPQFIFQYYEEEERQRGNFPDRFSGHQFPNYSSELNVNALLLGDSALYLCASSFPGDGYTFGSGTRLTVV.

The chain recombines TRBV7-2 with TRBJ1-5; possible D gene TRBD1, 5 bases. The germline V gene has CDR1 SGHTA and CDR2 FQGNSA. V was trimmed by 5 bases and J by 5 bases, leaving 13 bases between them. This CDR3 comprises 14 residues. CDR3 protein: CASSPRGGDQPQHF. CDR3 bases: TGTGCCAGCAGCCCACGGGGGGGGGATCAGCCCCAGCATTTT.

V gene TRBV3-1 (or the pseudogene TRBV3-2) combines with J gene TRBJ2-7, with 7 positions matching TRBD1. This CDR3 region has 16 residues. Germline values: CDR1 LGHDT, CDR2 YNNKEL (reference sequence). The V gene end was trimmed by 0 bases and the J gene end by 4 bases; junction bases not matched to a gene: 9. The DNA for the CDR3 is TGTGCCAGCAGCCAAGACGCCGGGACAGCATTTTACGAGCAGTACTTC. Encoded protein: CASSQDAGTAFYEQYF.

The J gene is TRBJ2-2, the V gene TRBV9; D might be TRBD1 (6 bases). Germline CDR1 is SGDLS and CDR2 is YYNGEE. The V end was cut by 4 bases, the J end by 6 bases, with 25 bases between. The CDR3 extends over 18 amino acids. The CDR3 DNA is TGTGCCAGCAGCCCAAGGACAGCTCAGGTCAGACACGCCGGGGAGCTGTTTTTT. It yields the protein CASSPRTAQVRHAGELFF.

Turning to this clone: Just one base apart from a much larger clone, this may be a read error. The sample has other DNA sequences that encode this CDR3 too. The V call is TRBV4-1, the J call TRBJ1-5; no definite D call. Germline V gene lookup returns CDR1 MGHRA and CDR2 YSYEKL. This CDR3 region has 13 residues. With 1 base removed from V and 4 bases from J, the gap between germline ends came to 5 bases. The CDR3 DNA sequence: TGCGCCAGCAGCCAAGCGGGGAATCAGCCCCAGCATTTT. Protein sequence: CASSQAGNQPQHF.

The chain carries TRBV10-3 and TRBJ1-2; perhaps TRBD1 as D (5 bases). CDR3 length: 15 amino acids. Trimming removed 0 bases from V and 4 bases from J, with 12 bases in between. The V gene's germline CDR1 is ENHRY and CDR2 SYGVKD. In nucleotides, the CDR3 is TGTGCCATCAGTGAGTCTGAGGTGGGGGTCTATGGCTACACCTTC. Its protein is CAISESEVGVYGYTF.

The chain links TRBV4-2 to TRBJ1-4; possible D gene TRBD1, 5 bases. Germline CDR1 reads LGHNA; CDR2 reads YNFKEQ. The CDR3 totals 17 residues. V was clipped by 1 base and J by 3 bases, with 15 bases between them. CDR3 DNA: TGTGCCAGCAGCCAAGGGTCCAGGGACCCGGCTAATGAAAAACTGTTTTTT. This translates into CASSQGSRDPANEKLFF.

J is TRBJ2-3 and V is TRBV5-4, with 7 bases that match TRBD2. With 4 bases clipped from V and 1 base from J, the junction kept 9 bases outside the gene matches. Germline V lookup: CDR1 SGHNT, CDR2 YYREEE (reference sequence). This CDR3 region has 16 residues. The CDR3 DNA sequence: TGTGCCAGCAGCCCCCCTGGGGGGGAGGGCACAGATACGCAGTATTTT. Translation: CASSPPGGEGTDTQYF.

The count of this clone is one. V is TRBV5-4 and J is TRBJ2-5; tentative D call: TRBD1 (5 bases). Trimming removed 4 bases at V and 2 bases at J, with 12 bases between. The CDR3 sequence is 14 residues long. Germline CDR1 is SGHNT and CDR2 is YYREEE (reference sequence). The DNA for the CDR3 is TGTGCCAGCAGCCCCCTCCAGGGTCAAGAGACCCAGTACTTC. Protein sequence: CASSPLQGQETQYF.

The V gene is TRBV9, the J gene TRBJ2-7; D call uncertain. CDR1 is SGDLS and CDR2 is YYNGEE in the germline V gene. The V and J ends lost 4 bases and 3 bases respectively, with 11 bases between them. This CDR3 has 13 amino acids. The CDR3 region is CASSPRHGYEQYF. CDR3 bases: TGTGCCAGCAGCCCCCGACACGGCTACGAGCAGTACTTC.

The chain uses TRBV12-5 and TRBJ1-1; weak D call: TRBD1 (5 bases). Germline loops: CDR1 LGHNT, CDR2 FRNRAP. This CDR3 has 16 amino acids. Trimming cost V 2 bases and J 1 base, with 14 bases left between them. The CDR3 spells CASGLLTGGPNTEAFF. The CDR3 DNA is TGTGCTAGTGGTTTGCTTACGGGGGGACCGAACACTGAAGCTTTCTTT. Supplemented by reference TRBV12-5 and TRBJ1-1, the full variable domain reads DARVTQTPRHKVTEMGQEVTMRCQPILGHNTVFWYRQTMMQGLELLAYFRNRAPLDDSGMPKDRFSAEMPDATLATLKIQPSEPRDSAVYFCASGLLTGGPNTEAFFGQGTRLTVV.

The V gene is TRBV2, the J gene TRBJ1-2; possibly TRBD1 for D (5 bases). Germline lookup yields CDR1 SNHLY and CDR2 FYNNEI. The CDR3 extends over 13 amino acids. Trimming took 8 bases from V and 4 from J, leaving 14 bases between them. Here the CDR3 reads CASDHPQGYGYTF. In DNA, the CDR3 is TGTGCCAGCGATCACCCCCAGGGCTATGGCTACACCTTC.

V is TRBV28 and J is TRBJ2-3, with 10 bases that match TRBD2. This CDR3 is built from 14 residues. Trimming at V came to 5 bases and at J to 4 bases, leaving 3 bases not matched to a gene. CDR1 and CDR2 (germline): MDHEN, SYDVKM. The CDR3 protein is CASSTLAGADTQYF. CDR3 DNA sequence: TGTGCCAGCAGTACCCTAGCGGGAGCAGATACGCAGTATTTT. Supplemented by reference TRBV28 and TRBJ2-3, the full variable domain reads DVKVTQSSRYLVKRTGEKVFLECVQDMDHENMFWYRQDPGLGLRLIYFSYDVKMKEKGDIPEGYSVSREKKERFSLILESASTNQTSMYLCASSTLAGADTQYFGPGTRLTVL.

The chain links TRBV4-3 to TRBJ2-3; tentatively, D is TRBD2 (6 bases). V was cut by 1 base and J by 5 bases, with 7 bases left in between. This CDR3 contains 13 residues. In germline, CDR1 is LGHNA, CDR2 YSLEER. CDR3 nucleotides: TGCGCCAGCAGCCAAGTGGGGGGAGATACGCAGTATTTT. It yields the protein CASSQVGGDTQYF.

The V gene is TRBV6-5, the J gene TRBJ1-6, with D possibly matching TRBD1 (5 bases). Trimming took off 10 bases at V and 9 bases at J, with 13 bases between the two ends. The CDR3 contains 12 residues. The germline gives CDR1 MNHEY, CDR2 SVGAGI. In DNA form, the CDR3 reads TGTGCCATTCAGGGTATGAGTTCACCCCTCCACTTT. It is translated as CAIQGMSSPLHF.

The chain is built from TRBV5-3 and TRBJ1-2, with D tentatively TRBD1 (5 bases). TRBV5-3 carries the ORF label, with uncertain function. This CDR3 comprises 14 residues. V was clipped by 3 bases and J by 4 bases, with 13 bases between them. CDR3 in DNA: TGTGCCAGAAGCTGCAGGGAATGCGGCTATGGCTACACCTTC. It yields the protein CARSCRECGYGYTF.